This TCR beta chain was captured in a study of post-analysis software for immune sequencing data. Study at large: Some patients lacked subtype; others had relapsing-remitting, secondary progressive or progressive-relapsing disease. Regarding the study as a whole: Relative to controls, patients with multiple sclerosis showed significantly lower normalized Chao1 diversity. The F measure placed samples prepared in the same batch into strongly shared clusters. The five TRBV segments detected at higher frequency in patients than in controls included TRBV5-6, TRBV5-1 and TRBV20-1.

This clonotype has just a few counts. Its antigen is currently unknown. CDR1 and CDR2 (germline): SGHRS, YFSETQ. The V and J ends lost 2 bases and 7 bases, in that order; junction bases with no gene match: 6. The CDR3 is 14 residues long. The TCR beta cDNA libraries contained unique molecular identifiers. The source material, about 0.9 to 10 million T cells, gave rise to about 490,000 cDNA molecules. TCRdb ran MiXCR on the PCR reads and lists one entry per CDR3 protein. The sample lists hundreds of thousands of distinct CDR3 sequences; 40% to 55% were seen once. The origin of this receptor is a girl aged 10 to 17 with multiple sclerosis. The sequenced material came from blood. The chain combines TRBV5-1 with TRBJ1-5; 7 bases align to TRBD1. The CDR3 sequence: CASSLGQEGQPQHF. The CDR3 DNA follows: TGCGCCAGCAGCTTAGGACAGGAAGGGCAGCCCCAGCATTTT. The whole variable domain, remainder taken from reference TRBV5-1 and TRBJ1-5, is KAGVTQTPRYLIKTRGQQVTLSCSPISGHRSVSWYQQTPGQGLQFLFEYFSETQRNKGNFPGRFSGRQFSNSRSEMNVSTLELGDSALYLCASSLGQEGQPQHFGDGTRLSIL.